This T cell receptor beta chain was obtained from a study of T cell repertoires in cytomegalovirus infection. Study context: CMV infection and matching HLA type were both indicated by public TCR beta signatures. General study findings and limits: Dominating the ex vivo response were HLA-C-restricted CMV-specific TCR beta clonotypes. Individuals carrying CMV plus the relevant HLA were identified by cumulative frequency of public TCR beta families.

In the case of this clonotype: The antigen is undetermined.

One entry per CDR3 protein results from TCRdb running MiXCR on the reads. The repertoire holds about 400,000 distinct CDR3 sequences, with 15% to 20% as singletons. This CDR3 is 14 amino acids long. Germline-derived CDR1 and CDR2 are LNHNV and YYDKDF (reference sequence). Between the trimmed V and J ends, which lost 4 bases and 3 bases, there was a span of 9 bases. The clonotype originates from a human donor in good health (CMV status not recorded). Some clones in this sample may be carry-over from other donors' samples. This chain connects TRBV15 to TRBJ1-4, with D perhaps matching TRBD1 (5 bases). Sequenced sample: PBMCs. CDR3 sequence reads: CATSIRDPNEKLFF. For the CDR3, the DNA is TGTGCCACCAGCATAAGGGACCCTAATGAAAAACTGTTTTTT.